The 8 T cell receptor beta chains given below trace back to one sample, sequenced in a study of tumor-infiltrating T cells and Merkel cell polyomavirus (dated by TCRdb to the late 2010s). With respect to the entire study: CD8+ T cells specific for the Merkel cell polyomavirus KLL epitope were examined in Merkel cell carcinoma patients.

Library generation was performed with the immunoSEQ multiplex PCR assay. The table was pulled from immuneACCESS by TCRdb, which kept in-frame rearrangements only. Such tables lose some clones; where checked, under half of the loss comes from unresolved V genes, and the rest has no known cause. The sample records over 20,000 clones, 70% to 90% of which are singletons. The top ten constitute more than 2.5% of the sample. Robust positive staining for Merkel cell polyomavirus Large T antigen was observed by immunohistochemistry in the tumors of all patients. The source material was lymph node tissue. Receptor source: a man aged 45-60 years with Merkel cell carcinoma.

The V call is TRBV28, the J call TRBJ1-2, with D maybe TRBD1 (5 bases). This CDR3 spans 14 amino acids. Trimming cost V 7 bases and J 2 bases, with 14 bases left between them. Germline V gives CDR1 MDHEN, CDR2 SYDVKM. In DNA form, the CDR3 reads TGTGCCAGCAATTCGGGGGGTGTAAACTATGGCTACACCTTC. It yields the protein CASNSGGVNYGYTF.

This chain connects TRBV5-1 to TRBJ2-7; TRBD1 matches 10 bases. There are 15 residues in the CDR3. The trim removed 1 base at V and 2 bases at J, leaving 3 bases unmatched. The germline CDR1 and CDR2 sequences are SGHRS and YFSETQ. The CDR3 DNA sequence: TGCGCCAGCAGCTTGTTGGGACAGGGGCCCTACGAGCAGTACTTC. Amino acid sequence: CASSLLGQGPYEQYF.

The chain has TRBV5-1 and TRBJ2-2; 7 bases fit TRBD1. V trimming: 0 bases; J trimming: 5 bases; junction bases outside the gene matches: 4. Germline loops: CDR1 SGHRS, CDR2 YFSETQ. The CDR3 consists of 15 residues. This chain's CDR3 is CASSLDRGETGELFF. Here the CDR3 DNA reads TGCGCCAGCAGCTTGGACAGGGGAGAAACCGGGGAGCTGTTTTTT.

This clone was observed a few times. This chain joins TRBV27 and TRBJ2-7, with 10 positions matching TRBD1. V lost 6 bases to trimming and J lost 1 base; unmatched junction nucleotides: 15. This CDR3 has 18 amino acids. Germline V gene sequence: CDR1 MNHEY, CDR2 SMNVEV (reference sequence). Here the CDR3 DNA reads TGTGCCAGCAGGCGAAGCCTACTCTTGGACAGGGGGTCCTACGAGCAGTACTTC. As protein: CASRRSLLLDRGSYEQYF.

The V gene is TRBV30, the J gene TRBJ2-1, with TRBD1 as a possible D gene (6 bases). The length of the CDR3 is 12 residues. Trimming left V 3 bases short and J 8 bases short, with 11 bases between. In germline, CDR1 is GTSNPN, CDR2 SVGIG (reference sequence). This CDR3 reads CAWRQGSYEQFF. CDR3 in DNA: TGTGCCTGGAGACAGGGTTCCTATGAGCAGTTCTTC.

The V gene is TRBV6-5, the J gene TRBJ1-2; the D gene is possibly TRBD1 (5 bases). V was cut by 0 bases and J by 1 base, with 12 bases left in between. This CDR3 region has 16 residues. Germline V gene sequence: CDR1 MNHEY, CDR2 SVGAGI. In DNA form, the CDR3 reads TGTGCCAGCAGTTACTCGAACAGGCCGGATAACTATGGCTACACCTTC. The encoded protein is CASSYSNRPDNYGYTF.

The V call is TRBV19, the J call TRBJ2-7; TRBD2 matches 11 bases. The V segment lost 4 bases and the J segment 7 bases; nucleotides outside the gene matches: 12. The germline CDR1 and CDR2 sequences are LNHDA and SQIVND (reference sequence). The CDR3 has 16 residues. The CDR3 spells CASSTNRLAGLREQYF. The CDR3, as DNA: TGTGCCAGTAGTACCAACCGACTAGCGGGGCTTAGGGAGCAGTACTTC.

The chain recombines TRBV5-4 with TRBJ1-5; no reliable D call. Trimming stripped 3 bases from V and 8 bases from J, with 9 bases between. The CDR3 spans 12 residues. Per germline, CDR1 SGHNT and CDR2 YYREEE (reference sequence). This CDR3 reads CASSSPAEPQHF. The CDR3 nucleotides read TGTGCCAGCAGCTCCCCAGCGGAGCCCCAGCATTTT.